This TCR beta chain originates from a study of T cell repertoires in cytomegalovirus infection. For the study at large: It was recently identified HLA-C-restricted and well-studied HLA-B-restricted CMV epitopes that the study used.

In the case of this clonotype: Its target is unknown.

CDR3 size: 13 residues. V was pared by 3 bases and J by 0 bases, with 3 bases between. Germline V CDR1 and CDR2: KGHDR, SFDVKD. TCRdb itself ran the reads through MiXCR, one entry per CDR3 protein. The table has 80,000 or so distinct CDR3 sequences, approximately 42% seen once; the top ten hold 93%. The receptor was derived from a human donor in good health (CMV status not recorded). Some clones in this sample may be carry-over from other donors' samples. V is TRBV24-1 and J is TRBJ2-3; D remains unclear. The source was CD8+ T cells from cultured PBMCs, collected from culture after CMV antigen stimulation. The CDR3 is CATSDPSTDTQYF. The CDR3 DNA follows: TGTGCCACCAGTGATCCTAGCACAGATACGCAGTATTTT.